This TCR beta chain is from a study of T cell responses to AZD1222 COVID-19 vaccine. Regarding the study as a whole: Only a handful of AZD1222 recipients, more than 5 in all, had baseline seropositivity. Close to half of all spike-specific TCRs reportedly target regions of the variants that are unmutated.

In regard to this clone: Its antigen is unknown.

Second-dose recipients at about 4 or about 12 weeks were treated as one pooled group. Germline loops: CDR1 ENHRY, CDR2 SYGVKD. The CDR3 is made up of 12 amino acids. Trimming shortened V by 8 bases and J by 0 bases, and 8 bases separated the two germline ends. Profiled with immunoSEQ multiplex PCR; TCRdb holds only in-frame clones, not every one. Altogether about 200,000 clones are present, roughly 92% being singletons, with the ten largest covering approximately 1%. The chain combines TRBV10-3 with TRBJ2-7; D may be TRBD1 or TRBD2 (5 bases each). This receptor was taken from an adult who received the AZD1222 COVID-19 vaccine. Source: peripheral blood, taken 28 days after the second AZD1222 dose. CDR3: CAIGTSSYEQYF. CDR3 in DNA: TGTGCCATCGGGACGAGCTCCTACGAGCAGTACTTC.